Here is one TCR beta chain with its context. What it recognizes is unknown. Profiling of TCR beta VDJ combinations and CDR3 sequences used genomic DNA as template. MiXCR, run by TCRdb on the reads, gives a single entry per CDR3 protein. This sample carries about 210,000 distinct CDR3 sequences, 61% of them seen once, and the ten largest clones take 25% to 30%. The data stem from a study of CD8+CD57+ T cells in acquired aplastic anemia. Whole-study context: Sorting CD4+ and CD8+ cells gave DNA averaging approximately 3 ug. CD4+ cell libraries from healthy donors averaged approximately 10 million reads. Study results and limitations: Patient and control CD8+ Simpson's diversity was not significantly different. Between patients and controls, 25 to 30 CD8+ CDR3 sequences were found in common.

The length of the CDR3 is 11 residues. V was pared by 0 bases and J by 16 bases, with 10 bases between. Germline CDR1 reads DFQATT; CDR2 reads SNEGSKA (reference sequence). The receptor was derived from a human donor in good health. This chain connects TRBV20-1 to TRBJ1-6; D not certain. Sequences were obtained from sorted CD4+, CD8+, or CD8+CD57+ T cells (not recorded which) from PBMCs. The CDR3 is CSARDGSSLHF. The CDR3 DNA reads as TGCAGTGCTAGAGATGGCTCCTCACTCCACTTT.